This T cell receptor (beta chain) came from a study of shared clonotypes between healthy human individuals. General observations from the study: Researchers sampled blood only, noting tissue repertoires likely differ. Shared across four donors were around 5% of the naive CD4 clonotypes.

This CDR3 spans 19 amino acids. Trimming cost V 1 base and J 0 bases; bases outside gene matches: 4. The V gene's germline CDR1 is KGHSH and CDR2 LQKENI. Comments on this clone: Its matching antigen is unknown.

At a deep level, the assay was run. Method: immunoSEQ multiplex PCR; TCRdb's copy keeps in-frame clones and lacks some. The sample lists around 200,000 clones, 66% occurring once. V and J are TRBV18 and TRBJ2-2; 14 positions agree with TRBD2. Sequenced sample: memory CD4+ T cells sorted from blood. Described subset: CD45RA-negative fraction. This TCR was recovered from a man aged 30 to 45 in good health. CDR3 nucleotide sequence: TGTGCCAGCTCACCACTTCCGGGACTAGCGGGAGCGAACACCGGGGAGCTGTTTTTT. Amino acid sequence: CASSPLPGLAGANTGELFF.